The clone carrying this T cell receptor beta chain was detected only a few times. This sample is part of a study of blood T cell repertoires in COVID-19. Study-level information: Sources were T cells, B-cell-depleted T cells, or PBMCs; the material itself was cDNA or gDNA.

Produced via immunoSEQ multiplex PCR; TCRdb's table is partial and in-frame only. In the table there are hundreds of thousands of clones, 75% to 90% of which are singletons. Germline loops: CDR1 SGHDN, CDR2 FVKESK. With 1 base clipped from V and 4 bases from J, the junction kept 6 bases outside the gene matches. This CDR3 is 15 amino acids long. Exposed enrollees encountered a COVID-19 case at some point within 2 weeks before study entry. This chain joins TRBV14 and TRBJ1-1; TRBD1 matches at 7 bases. The sequencing sample was made of PBMCs or T cells enriched from blood (not recorded which). The clonotype was recovered from a middle-aged man who had been exposed to COVID-19. In nucleotides, the CDR3 is TGTGCCAGCAGCCAAGGGGCAGGGGGGCGCACTGAAGCTTTCTTT. Encoded protein: CASSQGAGGRTEAFF.